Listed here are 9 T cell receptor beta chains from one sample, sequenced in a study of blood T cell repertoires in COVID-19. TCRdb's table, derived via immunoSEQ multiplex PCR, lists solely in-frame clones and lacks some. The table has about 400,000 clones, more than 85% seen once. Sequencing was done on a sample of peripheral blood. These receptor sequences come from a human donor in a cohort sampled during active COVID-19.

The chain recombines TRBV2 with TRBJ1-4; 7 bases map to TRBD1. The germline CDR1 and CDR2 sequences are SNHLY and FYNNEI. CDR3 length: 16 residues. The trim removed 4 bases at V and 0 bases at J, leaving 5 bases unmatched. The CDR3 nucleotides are TGTGCCAGCAGTGGGGACAGCTATGCAACTAATGAAAAACTGTTTTTT. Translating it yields CASSGDSYATNEKLFF.

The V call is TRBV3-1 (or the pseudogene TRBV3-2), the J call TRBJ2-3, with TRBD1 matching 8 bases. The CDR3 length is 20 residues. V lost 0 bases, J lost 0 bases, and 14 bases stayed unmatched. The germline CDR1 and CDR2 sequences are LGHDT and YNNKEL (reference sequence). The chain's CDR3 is CASSQDPIVPTGVSTDTQYF. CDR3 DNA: TGTGCCAGCAGCCAAGATCCTATAGTACCGACAGGGGTCAGCACAGATACGCAGTATTTT.

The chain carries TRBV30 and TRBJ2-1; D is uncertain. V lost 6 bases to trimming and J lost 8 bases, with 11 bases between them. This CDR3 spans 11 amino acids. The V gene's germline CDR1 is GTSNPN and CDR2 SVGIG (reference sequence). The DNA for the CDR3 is TGTGCCTGCCACAGATTTTATGAGCAGTTCTTC. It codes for CACHRFYEQFF.

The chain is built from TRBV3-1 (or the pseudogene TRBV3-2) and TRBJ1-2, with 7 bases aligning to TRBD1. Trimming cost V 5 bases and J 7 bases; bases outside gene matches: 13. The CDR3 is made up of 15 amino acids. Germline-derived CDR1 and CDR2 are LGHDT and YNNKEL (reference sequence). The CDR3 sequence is CASSARQGSAFGYTF. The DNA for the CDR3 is TGTGCCAGCAGCGCGAGACAGGGATCCGCTTTTGGCTACACCTTC.

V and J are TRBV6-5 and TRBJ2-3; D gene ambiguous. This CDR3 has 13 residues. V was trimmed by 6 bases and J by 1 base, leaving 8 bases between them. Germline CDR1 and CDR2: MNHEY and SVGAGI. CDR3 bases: TGTGCCAGCAGCTCGGTACGCACAGATACGCAGTATTTT. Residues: CASSSVRTDTQYF.

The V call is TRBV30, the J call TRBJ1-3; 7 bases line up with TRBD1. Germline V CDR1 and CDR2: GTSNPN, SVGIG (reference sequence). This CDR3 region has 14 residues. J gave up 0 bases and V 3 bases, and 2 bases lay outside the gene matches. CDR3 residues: CAWRQGFSGNTIYF. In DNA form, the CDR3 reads TGTGCCTGGAGACAGGGGTTCTCTGGAAACACCATATATTTT.

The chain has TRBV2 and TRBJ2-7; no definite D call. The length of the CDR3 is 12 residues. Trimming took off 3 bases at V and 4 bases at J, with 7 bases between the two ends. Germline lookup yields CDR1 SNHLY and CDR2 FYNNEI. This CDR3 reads CASSDDIYEQYF. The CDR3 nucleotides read TGTGCCAGCAGTGACGACATATACGAGCAGTACTTC.

The CDR3 spells CASSLKGATAYNEQFF. CDR3 coding DNA: TGTGCCAGCAGCTTAAAGGGGGCCACTGCTTACAATGAGCAGTTCTTC. The V and J genes are TRBV7-3 and TRBJ2-1; 7 positions agree with TRBD1. Germline trimming cut 1 base from V and 4 bases from J; bases unmatched to any gene: 7. Germline CDR1 is SGHTA and CDR2 is FQGTGA. The CDR3 is 16 amino acids. Together with reference TRBV7-3 and TRBJ2-1, the CDR3 gives the full variable domain: GAGVSQTPSNKVTEKGKYVELRCDPISGHTALYWYRQSLGQGPEFLIYFQGTGAADDSGLPNDRFFAVRPEGSVSTLKIQRTERGDSAVYLCASSLKGATAYNEQFFGPGTRLTVL.

CDR3 region: CASSLGTSGRARDEQFF. Here the CDR3 DNA reads TGTGCCAGCAGCCTAGGGACTAGCGGGAGGGCCCGGGATGAGCAGTTCTTC. V gene TRBV5-8 combines with J gene TRBJ2-1; 16 nucleotides align to TRBD2. The CDR3 runs 17 residues. V dropped 4 bases and J dropped 8; count of bases not matched to a gene: 9. CDR1 SGHTS and CDR2 YDEGEE come from the germline V gene.